This TCR beta chain stems from a study of blood T cell repertoires in COVID-19. Sequencing was performed with immunoSEQ multiplex PCR; in TCRdb, only in-frame clones are kept and a portion is missing. Of about 240,000 clones in the sample, roughly nine tenths were seen once. Sequencing was performed on peripheral blood. The source of this sequence is a man between 60 and 70 years old with acute or convalescent COVID-19.

Here the CDR3 DNA reads TGTGCCAGCAGCTTAGGTGTCTCTGGCTACACCTTC. It encodes CASSLGVSGYTF. V is TRBV7-9 and J is TRBJ1-2; no firm D call. Germline-derived CDR1 and CDR2 are SEHNR and FQNEAQ (reference sequence). This CDR3 comprises 12 residues. V was pared by 1 base and J by 7 bases, with 7 bases between.